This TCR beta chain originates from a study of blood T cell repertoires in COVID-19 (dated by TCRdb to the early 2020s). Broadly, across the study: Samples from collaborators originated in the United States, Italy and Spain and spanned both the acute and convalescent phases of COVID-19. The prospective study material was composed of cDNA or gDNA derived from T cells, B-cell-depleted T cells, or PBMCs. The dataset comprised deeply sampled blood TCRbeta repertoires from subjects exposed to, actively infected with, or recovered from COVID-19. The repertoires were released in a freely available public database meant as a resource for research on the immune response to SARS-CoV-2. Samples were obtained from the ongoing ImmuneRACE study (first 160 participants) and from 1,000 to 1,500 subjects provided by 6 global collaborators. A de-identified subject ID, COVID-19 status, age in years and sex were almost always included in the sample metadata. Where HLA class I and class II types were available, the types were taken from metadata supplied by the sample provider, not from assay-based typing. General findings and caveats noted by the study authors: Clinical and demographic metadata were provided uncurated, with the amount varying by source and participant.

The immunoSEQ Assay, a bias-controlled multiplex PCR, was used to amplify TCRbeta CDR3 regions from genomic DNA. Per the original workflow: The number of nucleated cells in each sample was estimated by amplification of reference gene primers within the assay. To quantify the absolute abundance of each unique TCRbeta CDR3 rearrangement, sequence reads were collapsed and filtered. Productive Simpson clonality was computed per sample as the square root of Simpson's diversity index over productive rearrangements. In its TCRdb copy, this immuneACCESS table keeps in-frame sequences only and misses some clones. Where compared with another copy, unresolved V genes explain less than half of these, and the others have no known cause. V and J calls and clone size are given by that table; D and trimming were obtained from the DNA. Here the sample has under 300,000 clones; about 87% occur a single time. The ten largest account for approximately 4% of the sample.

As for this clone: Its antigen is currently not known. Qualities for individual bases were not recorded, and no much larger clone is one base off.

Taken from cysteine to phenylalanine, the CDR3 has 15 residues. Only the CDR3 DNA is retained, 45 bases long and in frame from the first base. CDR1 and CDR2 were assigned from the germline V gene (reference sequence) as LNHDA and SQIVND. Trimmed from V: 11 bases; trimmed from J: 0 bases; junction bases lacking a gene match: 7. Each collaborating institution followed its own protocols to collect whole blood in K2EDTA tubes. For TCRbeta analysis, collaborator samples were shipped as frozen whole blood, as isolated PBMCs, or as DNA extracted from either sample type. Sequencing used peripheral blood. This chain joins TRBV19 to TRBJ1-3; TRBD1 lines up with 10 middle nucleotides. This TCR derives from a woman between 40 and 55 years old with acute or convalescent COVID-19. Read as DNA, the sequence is TGTGCCGCCCGGGACAGGGGATACTCTGGAAACACCATATATTTT. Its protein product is CAARDRGYSGNTIYF.